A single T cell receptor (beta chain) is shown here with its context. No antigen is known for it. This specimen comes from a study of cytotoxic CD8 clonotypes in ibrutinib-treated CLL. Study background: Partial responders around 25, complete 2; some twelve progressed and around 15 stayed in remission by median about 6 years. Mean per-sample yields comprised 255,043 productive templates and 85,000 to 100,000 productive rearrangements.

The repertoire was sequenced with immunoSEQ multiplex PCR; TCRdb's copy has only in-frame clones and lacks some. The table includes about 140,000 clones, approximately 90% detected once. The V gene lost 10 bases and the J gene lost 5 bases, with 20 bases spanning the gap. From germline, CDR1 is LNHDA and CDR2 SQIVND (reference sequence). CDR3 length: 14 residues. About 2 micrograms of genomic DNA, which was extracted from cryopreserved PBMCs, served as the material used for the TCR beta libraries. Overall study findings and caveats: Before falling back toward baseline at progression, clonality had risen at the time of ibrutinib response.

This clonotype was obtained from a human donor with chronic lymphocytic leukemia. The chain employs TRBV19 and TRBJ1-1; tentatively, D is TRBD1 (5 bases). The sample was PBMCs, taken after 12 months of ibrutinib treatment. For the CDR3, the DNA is TGTGCCACCACAAGGGGTGGTCCAAGGACTGAAGCTTTCTTT. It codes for CATTRGGPRTEAFF.